This T cell receptor beta chain was captured by sequencing in a study of cytomegalovirus exposure and HLA in healthy donors. CDR1 and CDR2 from the germline V gene are KGHSH and LQKENI. CDR3 size: 14 residues. Losses at the gene ends were 0 bases for V and 6 bases for J; bases not matched to a gene: 0. It was with 60 Vbeta and 13 Jbeta primers that the PCR ran. Profiled with immunoSEQ multiplex PCR; TCRdb holds only in-frame clones, not every one. The data contain nearly 110,000 clones, about three quarters of them singletons. Sequenced material: PBMCs. The sequence came from a woman in her 50s in good health and CMV-seropositive. This sequence joins TRBV18 and TRBJ2-1, with 9 bases identical to TRBD2. The CDR3 DNA sequence: TGTGCCAGCTCACCACCGGGACTAGCCAATGAGCAGTTCTTC. This sequence encodes CASSPPGLANEQFF.